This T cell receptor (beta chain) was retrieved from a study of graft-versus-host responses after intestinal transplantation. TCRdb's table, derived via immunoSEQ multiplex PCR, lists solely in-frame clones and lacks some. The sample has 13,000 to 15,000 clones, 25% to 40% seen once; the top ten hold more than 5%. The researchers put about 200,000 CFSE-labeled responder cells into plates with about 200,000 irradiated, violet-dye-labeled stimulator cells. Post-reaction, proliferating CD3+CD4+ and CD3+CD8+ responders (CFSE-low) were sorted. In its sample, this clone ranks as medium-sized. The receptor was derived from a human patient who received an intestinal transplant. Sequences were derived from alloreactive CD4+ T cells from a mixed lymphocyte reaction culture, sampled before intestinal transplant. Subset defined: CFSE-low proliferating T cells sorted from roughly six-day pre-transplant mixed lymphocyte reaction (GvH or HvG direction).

Here the CDR3 reads CASSYLAGASYNEQFF. CDR3 coding DNA: TGTGCCAGCAGCTACCTAGCGGGAGCCTCCTACAATGAGCAGTTCTTC. The J gene is TRBJ2-1, the V gene TRBV6-4; 10 nucleotides match TRBD2. The CDR3 runs 16 residues. In germline, CDR1 is MRHNA, CDR2 SNTAGT. The trim removed 6 bases at V and 0 bases at J, leaving 5 bases unmatched.